The T cell receptor (beta chain) described here comes from a study of blood T cell repertoires in COVID-19. The wider study: The study drew acute and convalescent COVID-19 samples from the United States, Italy and Spain.

This CDR3 comprises 15 residues. The V gene's germline CDR1 is SGHVS and CDR2 FNYEAQ. V lost 5 bases, J lost 2 bases, and 8 bases stayed unmatched. This table comes from immunoSEQ multiplex PCR, and its TCRdb copy is limited to in-frame clones, with some not included. The table shows about 100,000 clones, with around four fifths occurring only once. The V gene is TRBV7-6, the J gene TRBJ1-2; 7 nucleotides agree with TRBD1. This sequence originates from a man in his 70s with active or convalescent COVID-19. The sample comprised peripheral blood. The CDR3 nucleotides are TGTGCCAGCAGCCTTGGGACAGCCCTCAACTATGGCTACACCTTC. This encodes CASSLGTALNYGYTF.